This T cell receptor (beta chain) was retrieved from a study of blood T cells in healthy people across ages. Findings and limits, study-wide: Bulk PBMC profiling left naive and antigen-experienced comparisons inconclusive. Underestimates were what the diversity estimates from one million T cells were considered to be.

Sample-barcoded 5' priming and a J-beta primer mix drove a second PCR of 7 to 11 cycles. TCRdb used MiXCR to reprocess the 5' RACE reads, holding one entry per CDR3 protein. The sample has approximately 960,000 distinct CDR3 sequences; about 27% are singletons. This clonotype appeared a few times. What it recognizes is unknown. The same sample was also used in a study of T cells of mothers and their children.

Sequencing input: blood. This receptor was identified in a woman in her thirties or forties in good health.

CDR3 sequence: CASSFPDRNNEQFF. The CDR3 DNA is TGTGCCAGCAGCTTCCCGGACAGAAACAATGAGCAGTTCTTC. The J gene is TRBJ2-1, the V gene TRBV11-1, with D possibly matching TRBD1 (6 bases). CDR3 length: 14 amino acids. Germline V gene lookup returns CDR1 SGHAT and CDR2 FQDESV (reference sequence). V was pared by 3 bases and J by 5 bases, with 11 bases between.